Below, 10 T cell receptor beta chains from the same sample are listed, as sequenced in a study of identifying expanded T cells in peripheral blood (dated by TCRdb to about 2019). Receptors were amplified or captured by the immunoSEQ multiplex PCR assay. The clones in this table, taken by TCRdb from immuneACCESS, are in-frame only. Not every clone is retained; where verified, under half of the shortfall comes from an unresolved V gene, and the cause of the rest is unknown. This sample is represented by just under 65,000 clones; around 87% of them were singletons. Roughly 5% of the sample rests with the top ten. Sequenced material: blood. These receptor sequences come from a person aged 18 to 75 in good health.

The CDR3 loop reads CASRTGTSGYNEQFF. In DNA form, the CDR3 reads TGTGCCAGCAGGACCGGGACTAGCGGATACAATGAGCAGTTCTTC. This chain joins TRBV25-1 and TRBJ2-1; 11 bases agree with TRBD2. In germline, CDR1 is MGHDK, CDR2 SYGVNS. V lost 6 bases, J lost 4 bases, and 5 bases stayed unmatched. This CDR3 spans 15 amino acids.

V is TRBV5-4 and J is TRBJ2-7; D gene ambiguous. This CDR3 spans 15 amino acids. The germline gives CDR1 SGHNT, CDR2 YYREEE (reference sequence). V was shortened by 2 bases and J by 7 bases, with 19 bases between the two germline ends. As DNA, the CDR3 is TGTGCCAGCAGCTTAGGGTTTGGAGTCTCGGATGAGCAGTACTTC. Protein product: CASSLGFGVSDEQYF. Together with reference TRBV5-4 and TRBJ2-7, the CDR3 gives the full variable domain: ETGVTQSPTHLIKTRGQQVTLRCSSQSGHNTVSWYQQALGQGPQFIFQYYREEENGRGNFPPRFSGLQFPNYSSELNVNALELDDSALYLCASSLGFGVSDEQYFGPGTRLTVT.

This clone was seen only once. The gene calls are TRBV7-3 and TRBJ2-2; D possibly corresponds to TRBD1 (6 bases). Looked up from germline, CDR1 is SGHTA and CDR2 is FQGTGA. The CDR3 spans 17 residues. Trimming shortened V by 5 bases and J by 0 bases, and 16 bases separated the two germline ends. CDR3 region: CASSTFDRSANTGELFF. Written as DNA, the CDR3 is TGTGCCAGCAGCACCTTCGACAGGTCCGCGAACACCGGGGAGCTGTTTTTT.

The genes are TRBV11-3 and TRBJ2-1, with TRBD2 as a possible D gene (6 bases). The germline gives CDR1 SGHNT, CDR2 YENEEA. V was shortened by 1 base and J by 8 bases, with 9 bases between the two germline ends. The CDR3 is 13 residues long. CDR3 sequence reads: CASSLGGEDEQFF. CDR3 DNA sequence: TGTGCCAGCAGCTTAGGCGGGGAAGATGAGCAGTTCTTC.

V is TRBV5-1 and J is TRBJ1-3; D is perhaps TRBD1 (6 bases). The CDR3 consists of 20 residues. CDR1 is SGHRS, CDR2 YFSETQ, per germline. Trimming removed 1 base from V and 0 bases from J, with 23 bases in between. CDR3 in amino acids: CASSLWRPGTWSDSGNTIYF. The CDR3 region has the DNA TGCGCCAGCAGCTTGTGGCGGCCCGGGACATGGTCGGACTCTGGAAACACCATATATTTT.

The V call is TRBV9, the J call TRBJ2-7; D unclear. This CDR3 is built from 14 residues. The germline gives CDR1 SGDLS, CDR2 YYNGEE. V shed 0 bases and J shed 4 bases, with 11 bases lying between them. The CDR3 DNA reads as TGTGCCAGCAGCGTAGGTGGGAACCAATACGAGCAGTACTTC. Translating gives CASSVGGNQYEQYF.

V and J are TRBV28 and TRBJ2-7; no definite D call. This CDR3 has 14 residues. Germline V lookup: CDR1 MDHEN, CDR2 SYDVKM. V gave up 6 bases and J gave up 2 bases, with 14 bases separating them. The CDR3 DNA reads TGTGCCAGCAGCCCTTTCTACATCACCTACGAGCAGTACTTC. Protein sequence: CASSPFYITYEQYF.

The chain combines TRBV5-4 with TRBJ1-3; D remains unclear. The CDR3 is made up of 14 amino acids. Germline CDR1 SGHNT, CDR2 YYREEE (reference sequence). The ends were cut back, 2 bases at V and 4 bases at J, with 10 bases in the middle. The CDR3 loop reads CASSFEASGNTIYF. The DNA of the CDR3 is TGTGCCAGCAGCTTTGAGGCCTCGGGAAACACCATATATTTT.

The chain links TRBV5-3 to TRBJ2-7; D may match TRBD1 or TRBD2 (5 bases each). TRBV5-3 is given ORF status, its function remaining uncertain. This CDR3 contains 17 residues. The germline V and J ends were trimmed by 1 base and 0 bases, with 17 bases remaining between them. The CDR3 reads CARSLRVLGGSSYEQYF. Here the CDR3 DNA reads TGTGCCAGAAGCTTGCGTGTCCTTGGGGGTAGCTCCTACGAGCAGTACTTC.

V gene TRBV5-1 combines with J gene TRBJ1-2, with 10 bases lining up with TRBD1. Looked up from germline, CDR1 is SGHRS and CDR2 is YFSETQ. CDR3 length equals 15 residues. The J segment lost 2 bases and the V segment lost 3 bases, leaving 4 bases of the junction unmatched. The CDR3 nucleotides are TGCGCCAGCAGCTCAAGGACAGGGGGGAACTATGGCTACACCTTC. Protein: CASSSRTGGNYGYTF.